The clone carrying this T cell receptor beta chain has a handful of counts. The antigen remains undetermined. The data were obtained in a study of Graves' ophthalmopathy and Graves' hyperthyroidism. Study conclusions and caveats: The model flagged ophthalmopathy progression at roughly 71% sensitivity and roughly 72% specificity. A majority of expanded thyroid clonotypes exceeding 0.001 frequency were likewise present in blood.

The authors amplified TCR beta CDR3 regions from RNA transcripts. The workflow started with a first-round RT-PCR run with HTBI primers and then moved on to a second-round multiplex PCR. TCRdb reanalysed the multiplex PCR reads using MiXCR and keeps one entry per CDR3 protein. The sample contains roughly 600,000 distinct CDR3 sequences, approximately 37% of which appear only once. Reliance was placed on clinical symptoms, serum thyroxine, TRAb, thyroid ultrasound and orbital computed tomography for diagnosis. The CDR3 extends over 18 amino acids. With 5 bases clipped from V and 0 bases from J, the junction kept 12 bases outside the gene matches. The germline V gene encodes CDR1 SGDLS and CDR2 YYNGEE.

The V gene is TRBV9, the J gene TRBJ2-3; 10 positions match TRBD1. Sequencing used peripheral blood or thyroid tissue (not recorded which). This receptor was identified in an adult man with Graves' hyperthyroidism. DNA for the CDR3: TGTGCCAGCAGTTTACCGGGACAGGGGCCAACTAGCACAGATACGCAGTATTTT. This codes for CASSLPGQGPTSTDTQYF.